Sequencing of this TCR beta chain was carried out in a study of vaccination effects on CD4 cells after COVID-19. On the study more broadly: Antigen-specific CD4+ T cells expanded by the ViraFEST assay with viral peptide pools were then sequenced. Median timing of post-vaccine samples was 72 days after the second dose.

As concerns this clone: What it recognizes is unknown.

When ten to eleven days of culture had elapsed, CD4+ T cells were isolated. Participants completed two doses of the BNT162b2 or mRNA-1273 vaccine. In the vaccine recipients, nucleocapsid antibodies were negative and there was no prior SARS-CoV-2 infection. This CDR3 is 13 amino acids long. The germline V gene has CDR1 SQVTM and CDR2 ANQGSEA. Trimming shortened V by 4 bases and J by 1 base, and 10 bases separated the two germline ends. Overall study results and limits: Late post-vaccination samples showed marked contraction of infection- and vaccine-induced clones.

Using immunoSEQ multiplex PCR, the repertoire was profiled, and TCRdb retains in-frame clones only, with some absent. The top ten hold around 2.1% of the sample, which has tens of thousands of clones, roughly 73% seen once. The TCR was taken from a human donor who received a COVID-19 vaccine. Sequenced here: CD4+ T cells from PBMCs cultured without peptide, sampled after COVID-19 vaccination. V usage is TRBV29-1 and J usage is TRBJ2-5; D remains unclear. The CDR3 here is CSVVSPTQETQYF. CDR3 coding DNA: TGCAGCGTTGTAAGTCCGACCCAAGAGACCCAGTACTTC.